The 26 T cell receptor beta chains below come from one sample, sequenced in a study of blood T cell repertoires in COVID-19. Method: immunoSEQ multiplex PCR; TCRdb's copy keeps in-frame clones and lacks some. Here the sample spans more than 40,000 clones, around 90% being singletons. Sequencing was carried out using peripheral blood. The receptors originated from an elderly man with acute or convalescent COVID-19.

CDR3 bases: TGTGCCAGCAGCTGGGACTCGCCCGGGAAGACCCAGTACTTC. As protein: CASSWDSPGKTQYF. The chain couples TRBV5-6 to TRBJ2-5, with D possibly TRBD2 on 6 matching bases. This CDR3 has 14 amino acids. V gave up 3 bases and J gave up 6 bases, with 15 bases separating them. Germline CDR1 SGHDT, CDR2 YYEEEE. Together with reference TRBV5-6 and TRBJ2-5, the CDR3 gives the full variable domain: DAGVTQSPTHLIKTRGQQVTLRCSPKSGHDTVSWYQQALGQGPQFIFQYYEEEERQRGNFPDRFSGHQFPNYSSELNVNALLLGDSALYLCASSWDSPGKTQYFGPGTRLLVL.

The chain joins TRBV7-9 to TRBJ1-4; D call uncertain. This CDR3 is built from 13 residues. Germline CDR1 and CDR2: SEHNR and FQNEAQ (reference sequence). V lost 5 bases to trimming and J lost 4 bases, with 8 bases between them. CDR3 sequence: CASSLRVNEKLFF. The DNA for the CDR3 is TGTGCCAGCAGCCTGCGAGTTAATGAAAAACTGTTTTTT.

This chain joins TRBV28 and TRBJ2-1; D might be TRBD2 (6 bases). Germline CDR1 and CDR2: MDHEN and SYDVKM. V was clipped by 7 bases and J by 0 bases, with 13 bases between them. The CDR3 totals 15 residues. CDR3 sequence: CASIPAGNSYNEQFF. CDR3 bases: TGTGCCAGCATACCAGCGGGTAACTCCTACAATGAGCAGTTCTTC.

The chain carries TRBV30 and TRBJ2-1, with 7 bases identical to TRBD2. CDR3 length equals 16 residues. In germline, CDR1 is GTSNPN, CDR2 SVGIG (reference sequence). V was pared by 1 base and J by 7 bases, with 13 bases of the junction left unmatched. The CDR3 spells CAWSGGLGGKTNEQFF. CDR3 in DNA: TGTGCCTGGAGTGGCGGCCTCGGGGGGAAAACAAATGAGCAGTTCTTC.

This clone was seen a handful of times. This chain uses TRBV12-3 or TRBV12-4 with TRBJ1-2, with D possibly matching TRBD1 (5 bases). The CDR3 sequence is 13 residues long. Trimming shortened V by 5 bases and J by 7 bases, and 14 bases separated the two germline ends. The CDR3 loop reads CASSPFQGGGYTF. DNA of the CDR3: TGTGCCAGCAGTCCCTTCCAGGGCGGTGGCTACACCTTC.

J is TRBJ1-2 and V is TRBV19; TRBD1 is a possible D gene (5 bases). V lost 2 bases, J lost 7 bases, and 8 bases lay in between. Germline CDR1 and CDR2: LNHDA and SQIVND (reference sequence). This CDR3 comprises 12 residues. In DNA form, the CDR3 reads TGTGCCAGTAGTATATCAGGGTCTGGCTACACCTTC. Residues: CASSISGSGYTF.

The genes are TRBV19 and TRBJ1-4; D gene ambiguous. The germline gives CDR1 LNHDA, CDR2 SQIVND (reference sequence). Trimming shortened V by 5 bases and J by 0 bases, and 13 bases separated the two germline ends. The CDR3 sequence is 16 residues long. In nucleotides, the CDR3 is TGTGCCAGTAGTTCTTGGCGGATGGCAACTAATGAAAAACTGTTTTTT. This translates into CASSSWRMATNEKLFF.

The chain uses TRBV7-2 and TRBJ1-6; no clear D. V lost 6 bases and J 7 bases, leaving 16 bases between the germline ends. There are 15 residues in the CDR3. The V gene's germline CDR1 is SGHTA and CDR2 FQGNSA. The CDR3 region is CASSFERGRNSPLHF. CDR3 coding DNA: TGTGCCAGCAGTTTCGAGCGGGGAAGGAATTCACCCCTCCACTTT.

V is TRBV29-1 and J is TRBJ1-2; maybe TRBD1 (5 bases). The ends were cut back, 3 bases at V and 8 bases at J, with 19 bases in the middle. Germline lookup yields CDR1 SQVTM and CDR2 ANQGSEA. The CDR3 spans 14 residues. The CDR3 here is CSVEGLGRGRGYTF. The CDR3 DNA sequence: TGCAGCGTTGAGGGCCTGGGGAGGGGACGCGGCTACACCTTC.

The genes are TRBV6-5 and TRBJ1-2; TRBD1 might be the D (5 bases). Germline CDR1 MNHEY, CDR2 SVGAGI. The CDR3 loop spans 14 amino acids. V was pared by 7 bases and J by 0 bases, with 12 bases between. The CDR3: CASIFGGSNYGYTF. The CDR3 nucleotides are TGTGCCAGCATATTCGGGGGTTCTAACTATGGCTACACCTTC.

This sequence joins TRBV7-2 and TRBJ2-7; the D is unclear. With 5 bases removed from V and 0 bases from J, the gap between germline ends came to 2 bases. Germline loops: CDR1 SGHTA, CDR2 FQGNSA. The CDR3 is 11 residues long. This CDR3 reads CASSRSYEQYF. DNA of the CDR3: TGTGCCAGCAGCCGCTCCTACGAGCAGTACTTC. The variable domain in full, completed from reference TRBV7-2 and TRBJ2-7, reads GAGVSQSPSNKVTEKGKDVELRCDPISGHTALYWYRQSLGQGLEFLIYFQGNSAPDKSGLPSDRFSAERTGGSVSTLTIQRTQQEDSAVYLCASSRSYEQYFGPGTRLTVT.

In this sample, this clone turned up a few times. This rearrangement joins TRBV27 to TRBJ2-1; D is uncertain. CDR3 length: 13 residues. V lost 3 bases to trimming and J lost 8 bases, with 11 bases between them. CDR1 is MNHEY, CDR2 SMNVEV, per germline (reference sequence). The CDR3 DNA reads as TGTGCCAGCAGTTTCCAACTGAAATATGAGCAGTTCTTC. Protein: CASSFQLKYEQFF.

Comments on this clone: The junction does not match germline at one end; this may be a read error. The rearrangement links TRBV3-1 (or the pseudogene TRBV3-2) to TRBJ2-4, with D possibly being TRBD2 (5 bases). The CDR3 totals 12 residues. Germline V gives CDR1 LGHDT, CDR2 YNNKEL (reference sequence). The CDR3 nucleotides are TGTGCCAGCAGCCTAATCGATGGGGAGCCGAGCTTC. It is translated as CASSLIDGEPSF.

V is TRBV6-2 or TRBV6-3 and J is TRBJ2-1; TRBD1 matches at 12 bases. The CDR3 is made up of 16 amino acids. CDR1 is MNHEY and CDR2 is SVGEGT in the germline V gene. Trimming at V came to 2 bases and at J to 6 bases, leaving 5 bases not matched to a gene. The CDR3: CASSYAGTGGLNEQFF. CDR3 in DNA: TGTGCCAGCAGTTACGCTGGGACAGGGGGCCTCAATGAGCAGTTCTTC.

V usage is TRBV24-1 and J usage is TRBJ2-3; 11 nucleotides agree with TRBD2. Germline V gives CDR1 KGHDR, CDR2 SFDVKD. Trimming at V came to 12 bases and at J to 4 bases, leaving 8 bases not matched to a gene. The CDR3 is 14 amino acids. CDR3 DNA: TGTGCCCTATCACTAGCGGGGGTTGCAGATACGCAGTATTTT. Its translation: CALSLAGVADTQYF.

The chain has TRBV7-2 and TRBJ2-7; 11 bases fit TRBD2. This CDR3 has 18 amino acids. V shed 1 base, J shed 0 bases, and the junction held 8 bases outside the gene matches. CDR1 and CDR2 (germline): SGHTA, FQGNSA. This CDR3 is CASSLVASGGPPSYEQYF. The CDR3 coding sequence is TGTGCCAGCAGCTTAGTGGCTAGCGGGGGGCCGCCCTCCTACGAGCAGTACTTC.

V is TRBV30 and J is TRBJ1-6, with 7 bases fitting TRBD1. The CDR3 totals 17 residues. Germline loops: CDR1 GTSNPN, CDR2 SVGIG (reference sequence). Trimming at V came to 1 base and at J to 4 bases, leaving 10 bases not matched to a gene. CDR3 DNA: TGTGCCTGGAGTGGAGTGAAGGGGGCTGCTTATAATTCACCCCTCCACTTT. This codes for CAWSGVKGAAYNSPLHF. Full variable domain (rest looked up from reference TRBV30 and TRBJ1-6): SQTIHQWPATLVQPVGSPLSLECTVEGTSNPNLYWYRQAAGRGLQLLFYSVGIGQISSEVPQNLSASRPQDRQFILSSKKLLLSDSGFYLCAWSGVKGAAYNSPLHFGNGTRLTVT.

This chain connects TRBV15 to TRBJ2-7; 7 nucleotides match TRBD2. The germline CDR1 and CDR2 sequences are LNHNV and YYDKDF (reference sequence). The CDR3 loop spans 14 amino acids. Unmatched junction bases numbered 4, after V lost 5 bases and J lost 0 bases. In DNA, the CDR3 is TGTGCCACCAGCCCAAGCGGGAACTCCTACGAGCAGTACTTC. Its translation: CATSPSGNSYEQYF.

J is TRBJ2-7 and V is TRBV11-2; 8 nucleotides match TRBD1. Germline V gene lookup returns CDR1 SGHAT and CDR2 FQNNGV. This CDR3 spans 14 amino acids. The junction had 9 bases not matched to a gene; V was cut back by 5 bases and J by 6 bases. As DNA, the CDR3 is TGTGCCAGCAGCCTGGACAGGGTGTCGAGCGAGCAGTACTTC. Its translation is CASSLDRVSSEQYF.

The chain combines TRBV7-2 with TRBJ2-2; maybe TRBD1 (5 bases). The CDR3 has 14 residues. The V end was cut by 3 bases, the J end by 5 bases, with 10 bases between. Germline V gene data show CDR1 as SGHTA and CDR2 as FQGNSA. CDR3 protein: CASSFQGGTGELFF. The CDR3 bases are TGTGCCAGCAGCTTCCAGGGTGGGACCGGGGAGCTGTTTTTT.

The chain combines TRBV5-1 with TRBJ2-7; 8 bases align to TRBD2. Looked up from germline, CDR1 is SGHRS and CDR2 is YFSETQ. This CDR3 is built from 12 residues. V lost 2 bases to trimming and J lost 9 bases; unmatched junction nucleotides: 4. CDR3 in amino acids: CASSFSGEGQYF. In DNA form, the CDR3 reads TGCGCCAGCAGCTTTAGCGGGGAAGGGCAGTACTTC. Drawing the rest from reference TRBV5-1 and TRBJ2-7, the complete variable domain is KAGVTQTPRYLIKTRGQQVTLSCSPISGHRSVSWYQQTPGQGLQFLFEYFSETQRNKGNFPGRFSGRQFSNSRSEMNVSTLELGDSALYLCASSFSGEGQYFGPGTRLTVT.

The gene calls are TRBV6-5 and TRBJ1-2; 7 bases map to TRBD1. V was pared by 7 bases and J by 4 bases, with 3 bases of the junction left unmatched. The CDR3 extends over 12 amino acids. The V gene's germline CDR1 is MNHEY and CDR2 SVGAGI. The CDR3 sequence is CASKGQSYGYTF. The DNA of the CDR3 is TGTGCCAGCAAGGGACAGAGCTATGGCTACACCTTC.

Concerning this clone: The junction does not match germline at one end; this may be a read error. The gene calls are TRBV2 and TRBJ2-7; 7 positions match TRBD1. The CDR3 has 12 residues. From germline, CDR1 is SNHLY and CDR2 FYNNEI. CDR3 DNA: TGTGCCAGCAGTGCGGAGCCAGGGGGATCCCTCTTC. It is translated as CASSAEPGGSLF.

The chain has TRBV3-1 (or the pseudogene TRBV3-2) and TRBJ1-5; tentative D call: TRBD1 (6 bases). The V and J ends lost 4 bases and 4 bases respectively, with 17 bases between them. This CDR3 has 16 amino acids. Per germline, CDR1 LGHDT and CDR2 YNNKEL (reference sequence). The CDR3 loop reads CASSPTQGIGNQPQHF. The CDR3 DNA reads as TGTGCCAGCAGCCCGACACAGGGAATAGGGAATCAGCCCCAGCATTTT.

This rearrangement joins TRBV6-5 to TRBJ1-1; tentatively, D is TRBD1 (5 bases). Germline V CDR1 and CDR2: MNHEY, SVGAGI. The CDR3 spans 14 residues. The germline V and J ends were trimmed by 6 bases and 4 bases, with 15 bases remaining between them. For the CDR3, the DNA is TGTGCCAGCAGGATCGGGGGAGGAAGCACTGAAGCTTTCTTT. Its translation is CASRIGGGSTEAFF.

The CDR3, as DNA: TGCGCCAGCAGCTTAGGACAGTTGGCGCGGACTGAAGCTTTCTTT. This gives the protein CASSLGQLARTEAFF. The chain recombines TRBV5-1 with TRBJ1-1; tentatively, D is TRBD1 (6 bases). V gave up 2 bases and J gave up 5 bases, with 16 bases separating them. Germline values: CDR1 SGHRS, CDR2 YFSETQ. This CDR3 has 15 residues.